The next 30 T cell receptor beta chains were all read from a single sample in a study of shared clonotypes between healthy human individuals. Sequencing was performed with immunoSEQ multiplex PCR; in TCRdb, only in-frame clones are kept and a portion is missing. Found here are roughly 2.5 million clones, over 85% of them singletons; the top ten hold over 0.12%. The sequenced material came from naive CD4+ T cells sorted from blood. Specified subset: CD45RA+ positively selected. These TCRs come from a man in his late teens or twenties in good health.

This clone appeared a single time. V and J are TRBV7-9 and TRBJ1-1; 9 bases match TRBD1. Trimming took 2 bases from V and 0 from J; bases not matched to a gene: 13. Germline CDR1 is SEHNR and CDR2 is FQNEAQ (reference sequence). The CDR3 loop spans 19 amino acids. The CDR3 nucleotides are TGTGCCAGCAGCTTAAACGGACAGGGGATCGGCCATATGAACACTGAAGCTTTCTTT. Translating gives CASSLNGQGIGHMNTEAFF.

The J gene is TRBJ1-6, the V gene TRBV7-9, with TRBD1 identical over 9 bases. After removal of 5 bases from V and 9 bases from J, the junction contained 5 bases not matched to a gene. Germline CDR1 and CDR2: SEHNR and FQNEAQ (reference sequence). This CDR3 region has 14 residues. This CDR3 reads CASSQDRGFSPLHF. CDR3 in DNA: TGTGCCAGCAGCCAAGACAGGGGGTTTTCACCCCTCCACTTT. The full variable domain, in which reference TRBV7-9 and TRBJ1-6 provide the parts outside the CDR3, is DTGVSQNPRHKITKRGQNVTFRCDPISEHNRLYWYRQTLGQGPEFLTYFQNEAQLEKSRLLSDRFSAERPKGSFSTLEIQRTEQGDSAMYLCASSQDRGFSPLHFGNGTRLTVT.

This clone was observed once. This chain joins TRBV27 and TRBJ1-1; tentatively, D is TRBD1 (5 bases). This CDR3 has 16 amino acids. The V gene's germline CDR1 is MNHEY and CDR2 SMNVEV (reference sequence). V was shortened by 4 bases and J by 3 bases, with 18 bases between the two germline ends. The chain's CDR3 is CASSSPGKGFDTEAFF. In DNA, the CDR3 is TGTGCCAGCAGTTCCCCAGGAAAGGGGTTTGACACTGAAGCTTTCTTT.

The V call is TRBV25-1, the J call TRBJ1-4; a weak D match, TRBD1 (5 bases). The germline V and J ends were trimmed by 4 bases and 0 bases, with 6 bases remaining between them. The CDR3 runs 14 residues. The germline V gene encodes CDR1 MGHDK and CDR2 SYGVNS. The CDR3 here is CASSVTATNEKLFF. The DNA of the CDR3 is TGTGCCAGCAGTGTGACAGCAACTAATGAAAAACTGTTTTTT.

This clone was seen only once. V usage is TRBV2 and J usage is TRBJ1-4; the match to TRBD1 covers 8 bases. The CDR3 consists of 16 residues. V was clipped by 1 base and J by 3 bases; unmatched bases: 4. Germline CDR1 SNHLY, CDR2 FYNNEI. The CDR3 bases are TGTGCCAGCAGTGAAGAGGGACAGGAACCTAATGAAAAACTGTTTTTT. Its translation is CASSEEGQEPNEKLFF.

Regarding this clone: Other nucleotide sequences in the sample specify the same CDR3. The chain recombines TRBV30 with TRBJ2-1; 7 nucleotides align to TRBD2. The ends lost 0 bases at V and 2 bases at J; junction bases unmatched: 4. The germline V gene encodes CDR1 GTSNPN and CDR2 SVGIG (reference sequence). The CDR3 is 15 residues long. CDR3 sequence: CAWSVGLAAYNEQFF. DNA for the CDR3: TGTGCCTGGAGTGTAGGGCTAGCGGCCTACAATGAGCAGTTCTTC.

This clone occurred once. The chain is built from TRBV7-2 and TRBJ1-3; 7 bases are shared with TRBD1. Germline assignment: CDR1 SGHTA and CDR2 FQGNSA. V lost 5 bases to trimming and J lost 3 bases; unmatched junction nucleotides: 7. The CDR3 has 15 residues. The DNA for the CDR3 is TGTGCCAGCAGCGAGGGGGCCATCGGTGGAAACACCATATATTTT. Amino acids: CASSEGAIGGNTIYF.

This chain joins TRBV11-2 and TRBJ2-2; no clear D. In germline, CDR1 is SGHAT, CDR2 FQNNGV. This CDR3 comprises 14 residues. V shed 2 bases and J shed 4 bases, with 8 bases lying between them. The CDR3 DNA reads as TGTGCCAGCAGCTTACGCCCAGGCACCGGGGAGCTGTTTTTT. This translates into CASSLRPGTGELFF.

The chain recombines TRBV18 with TRBJ2-2, with a possible D match to TRBD2 (5 bases). This CDR3 contains 15 residues. The germline V gene encodes CDR1 KGHSH and CDR2 LQKENI. Trimming removed 1 base from V and 8 bases from J, with 14 bases in between. The CDR3 reads CASSPLEGESGELFF. The CDR3, as DNA: TGTGCCAGCTCACCACTTGAGGGAGAGTCGGGGGAGCTGTTTTTT.

The genes are TRBV5-1 and TRBJ2-7; 8 bases line up with TRBD1. From germline, CDR1 is SGHRS and CDR2 YFSETQ. The CDR3 contains 12 residues. The V gene end was trimmed by 4 bases and the J gene end by 5 bases; junction bases not matched to a gene: 2. CDR3 coding DNA: TGCGCCAGCAGCCCGACAGGGGACGAGCAGTACTTC. Amino acid sequence: CASSPTGDEQYF.

The V call is TRBV10-3, the J call TRBJ2-2; TRBD2 matches 12 bases. V lost 7 bases, J lost 4 bases, and 13 bases stayed unmatched. This CDR3 region has 18 residues. Germline CDR1 is ENHRY and CDR2 is SYGVKD. The CDR3 nucleotides are TGTGCCATCATGGGAGGACTAGCGGGGCCCCGAGGCACCGGGGAGCTGTTTTTT. Residues: CAIMGGLAGPRGTGELFF.

The chain couples TRBV10-1 to TRBJ2-7; D remains ambiguous. The CDR3 has 12 residues. Germline CDR1 is WNHNN and CDR2 is SYGVQD (reference sequence). Trimming shortened V by 0 bases and J by 2 bases, and 2 bases separated the two germline ends. The CDR3 nucleotides read TGCGCCAGCAGTGAGTCTACCTACGAGCAGTACTTC. This encodes CASSESTYEQYF.

The chain links TRBV7-6 to TRBJ2-1, with 10 bases aligning to TRBD2. The CDR3 extends over 15 amino acids. The V and J ends lost 4 bases and 7 bases, in that order; junction bases with no gene match: 7. Germline-derived CDR1 and CDR2 are SGHVS and FNYEAQ. CDR3 coding DNA: TGTGCCAGCAGCTCGGTAGCGGGAGGCCGGAATGAGCAGTTCTTC. It translates to CASSSVAGGRNEQFF.

This chain's CDR3 is CASSSWQASANTQYF. Written as DNA, the CDR3 is TGTGCCAGCAGCTCCTGGCAGGCCAGTGCGAATACGCAGTATTTT. The rearrangement joins TRBV11-2 to TRBJ2-3; no definite D call. V was shortened by 4 bases and J by 7 bases, with 18 bases between the two germline ends. CDR1 is SGHAT and CDR2 is FQNNGV in the germline V gene. This CDR3 spans 15 amino acids. Supplemented by reference TRBV11-2 and TRBJ2-3, the full variable domain reads EAGVAQSPRYKIIEKRQSVAFWCNPISGHATLYWYQQILGQGPKLLIQFQNNGVVDDSQLPKDRFSAERLKGVDSTLKIQPAKLEDSAVYLCASSSWQASANTQYFGPGTRLTVL.

The chain recombines TRBV19 with TRBJ1-5; D not certain. The V gene's germline CDR1 is LNHDA and CDR2 SQIVND (reference sequence). Trimming pared 6 bases from V and 1 base from J, leaving 13 bases between. The length of the CDR3 is 15 residues. CDR3 region: CASRPLAESNQPQHF. The CDR3 DNA sequence: TGTGCCAGTAGACCGCTAGCTGAAAGCAATCAGCCCCAGCATTTT.

This rearrangement joins TRBV6-1 to TRBJ2-7, with 7 bases aligning to TRBD2. With V trimmed by 11 bases and J by 6 bases, 16 bases remained unmatched. Germline-derived CDR1 and CDR2 are MNHNS and SASEGT. The CDR3 has 14 residues. The CDR3 nucleotides are TGTGCCGGGGGGGATTTTGGTGCCACTCTCGAGCAGTACTTC. Protein sequence: CAGGDFGATLEQYF.

Comments on this clone: Other DNA sequences within the sample encode an identical CDR3. The V and J genes are TRBV28 and TRBJ1-1; no clear D gene. V was trimmed by 2 bases and J by 0 bases, leaving 1 base between them. Germline CDR1 MDHEN, CDR2 SYDVKM. The CDR3 is made up of 12 amino acids. The CDR3 spells CASSLVNTEAFF. The CDR3 coding sequence is TGTGCCAGCAGTTTAGTGAACACTGAAGCTTTCTTT.

This chain uses TRBV14 with TRBJ2-1; no clear D gene. This CDR3 has 13 residues. Trimming took off 7 bases at V and 4 bases at J, with 11 bases between the two ends. Looked up from germline, CDR1 is SGHDN and CDR2 is FVKESK. The CDR3 spells CASKKSLYNEQFF. As DNA, the CDR3 is TGTGCCAGCAAGAAATCGTTGTACAATGAGCAGTTCTTC.

This sequence joins TRBV7-3 and TRBJ2-1; no reliable D call. Germline V gene lookup returns CDR1 SGHTA and CDR2 FQGTGA. V was shortened by 0 bases and J by 10 bases, with 4 bases between the two germline ends. This CDR3 spans 11 amino acids. The CDR3, as DNA: TGTGCCAGCAGCTTAACAGGGGAGCAGTTCTTC. Encoded protein: CASSLTGEQFF.

This chain links TRBV15 with TRBJ2-1; a possible D gene is TRBD2 (6 bases). The V gene lost 0 bases and the J gene lost 2 bases, with 14 bases spanning the gap. CDR1 is LNHNV and CDR2 is YYDKDF in the germline V gene (reference sequence). CDR3 length: 17 amino acids. The CDR3 DNA sequence: TGTGCCACCAGCAGAGATCTACTTGGCGGGGCCTACAATGAGCAGTTCTTC. Protein: CATSRDLLGGAYNEQFF.

This sequence joins TRBV4-3 and TRBJ2-1; the D is unclear. The CDR3 has 16 amino acids. The germline V gene has CDR1 LGHNA and CDR2 YSLEER. Trimming pared 0 bases from V and 8 bases from J, leaving 17 bases between. The CDR3 loop is CASSQDWGILSDEQFF. The CDR3 bases are TGCGCCAGCAGCCAAGACTGGGGAATACTCTCCGATGAGCAGTTCTTC.

The chain employs TRBV15 and TRBJ2-7, with D possibly TRBD2 on 6 matching bases. The CDR3 contains 16 residues. The V end lost 0 bases, the J end lost 4 bases, and 16 bases lay between the germline ends. Per the germline V gene, CDR1 is LNHNV and CDR2 is YYDKDF (reference sequence). The DNA of the CDR3 is TGTGCCACCAGCAGAGATGGTCGTAGCGGCAGATACGAGCAGTACTTC. It yields the protein CATSRDGRSGRYEQYF.

The V and J genes are TRBV11-3 and TRBJ2-7; a weak D match, TRBD2 (6 bases). Germline assignment: CDR1 SGHNT and CDR2 YENEEA. V shed 7 bases and J shed 6 bases, with 16 bases lying between them. This CDR3 contains 13 residues. Written as DNA, the CDR3 is TGTGCCAGCACCTCCGGGGAGCGGGCCGAGCAGTACTTC. This codes for CASTSGERAEQYF.

A note on this clone: This CDR3 is also generated by other DNA sequences in the sample. The gene calls are TRBV9 and TRBJ2-2; no reliable D call. CDR1 and CDR2 (germline): SGDLS, YYNGEE. The ends were cut back, 4 bases at V and 0 bases at J, with 10 bases in the middle. The CDR3 has 15 amino acids. CDR3 nucleotide sequence: TGTGCCAGCAGCCCTCGACTGGCGAACACCGGGGAGCTGTTTTTT. Protein product: CASSPRLANTGELFF.

The chain employs TRBV28 and TRBJ2-7; D is perhaps TRBD2 (7 bases). The V end lost 5 bases, the J end lost 6 bases, and 20 bases lay between the germline ends. CDR1 and CDR2 (germline): MDHEN, SYDVKM. This CDR3 is 15 amino acids long. The CDR3 nucleotides are TGTGCCAGCAGTCTAACCTCCGGGGGGCGTAGCGAGCAGTACTTC. Translated, it gives CASSLTSGGRSEQYF.

Concerning this clone: In the same sample, other DNA sequences code for this CDR3. This sequence joins TRBV5-6 and TRBJ2-3, with no clear D. This CDR3 has 15 residues. Germline-derived CDR1 and CDR2 are SGHDT and YYEEEE. Trimming removed 1 base at V and 0 bases at J, with 9 bases between. The CDR3 loop is CASSLPGTSTDTQYF. In DNA, the CDR3 is TGTGCCAGCAGCTTGCCAGGCACTAGCACAGATACGCAGTATTTT.

This clone was observed a few times. The same CDR3 is also encoded by other DNA sequences in this sample. The gene calls are TRBV5-1 and TRBJ1-2, with TRBD1 matching over 10 bases. Germline V gene data show CDR1 as SGHRS and CDR2 as YFSETQ. J gave up 6 bases and V 4 bases, and 6 bases lay outside the gene matches. The CDR3 sequence is 14 residues long. CDR3 bases: TGCGCCAGCAGCCCAGGGACAGGGGAGGATGGCTACACCTTC. Its protein product is CASSPGTGEDGYTF.

This chain links TRBV7-9 with TRBJ1-1; D may be TRBD1 (6 bases). The CDR3 totals 15 residues. Germline CDR1 is SEHNR and CDR2 is FQNEAQ (reference sequence). V lost 2 bases and J 4 bases, leaving 14 bases between the germline ends. DNA of the CDR3: TGTGCCAGCAGCTTATCAGGGGCGCGGGGCACTGAAGCTTTCTTT. Its translation: CASSLSGARGTEAFF.

This sequence joins TRBV5-6 and TRBJ2-4; no definite D call. This CDR3 region has 16 residues. The V and J ends lost 2 bases and 0 bases respectively, with 12 bases between them. The germline gives CDR1 SGHDT, CDR2 YYEEEE. The CDR3, as DNA: TGTGCCAGCAGCTTTTCGGGCCTCACAGCCAAAAACATTCAGTACTTC. Protein product: CASSFSGLTAKNIQYF. Supplemented by reference TRBV5-6 and TRBJ2-4, the full variable domain reads DAGVTQSPTHLIKTRGQQVTLRCSPKSGHDTVSWYQQALGQGPQFIFQYYEEEERQRGNFPDRFSGHQFPNYSSELNVNALLLGDSALYLCASSFSGLTAKNIQYFGAGTRLSVL.

This clone was recorded a few times. The rearrangement joins TRBV7-8 to TRBJ2-5, with 7 bases aligning to TRBD2. Germline loops: CDR1 SGHVS, CDR2 FQNEAQ. This CDR3 has 16 amino acids. After removal of 4 bases from V and 3 bases from J, the junction contained 11 bases not matched to a gene. The CDR3 DNA sequence: TGTGCCAGCAGCTCAATAGGGAGGGGTCAGGAAGAGACCCAGTACTTC. Its protein is CASSSIGRGQEETQYF.